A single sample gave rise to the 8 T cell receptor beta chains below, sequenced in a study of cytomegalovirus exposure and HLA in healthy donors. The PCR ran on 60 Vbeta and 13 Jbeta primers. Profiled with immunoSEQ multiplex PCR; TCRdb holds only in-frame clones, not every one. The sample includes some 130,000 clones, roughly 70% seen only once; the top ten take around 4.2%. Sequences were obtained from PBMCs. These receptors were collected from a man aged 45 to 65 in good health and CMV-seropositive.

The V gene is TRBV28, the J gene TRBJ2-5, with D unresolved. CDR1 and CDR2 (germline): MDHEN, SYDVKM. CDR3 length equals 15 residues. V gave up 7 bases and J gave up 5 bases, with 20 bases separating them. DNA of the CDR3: TGTGCCAGCACCTTAACCCCAGGTGGATGGGAGACCCAGTACTTC. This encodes CASTLTPGGWETQYF.

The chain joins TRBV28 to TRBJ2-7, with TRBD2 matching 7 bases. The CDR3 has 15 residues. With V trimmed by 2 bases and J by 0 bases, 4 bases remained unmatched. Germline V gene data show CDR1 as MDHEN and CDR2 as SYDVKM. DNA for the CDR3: TGTGCCAGCAGTTTAATGGGGGAGGGCTCCTACGAGCAGTACTTC. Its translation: CASSLMGEGSYEQYF.

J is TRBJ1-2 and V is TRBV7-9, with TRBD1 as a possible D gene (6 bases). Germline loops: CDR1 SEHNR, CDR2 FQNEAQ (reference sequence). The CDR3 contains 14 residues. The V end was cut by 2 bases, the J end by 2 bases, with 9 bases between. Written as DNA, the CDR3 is TGTGCCAGCAGCTTAACGCAGGGGAACTATGGCTACACCTTC. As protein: CASSLTQGNYGYTF.

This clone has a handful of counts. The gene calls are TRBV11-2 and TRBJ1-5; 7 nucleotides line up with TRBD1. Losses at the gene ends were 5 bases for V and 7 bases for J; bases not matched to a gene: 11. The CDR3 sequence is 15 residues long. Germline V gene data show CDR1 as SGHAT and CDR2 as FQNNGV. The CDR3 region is CASSPGLGGGQPQHF. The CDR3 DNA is TGTGCCAGCAGCCCAGGATTAGGGGGCGGGCAGCCCCAGCATTTT.

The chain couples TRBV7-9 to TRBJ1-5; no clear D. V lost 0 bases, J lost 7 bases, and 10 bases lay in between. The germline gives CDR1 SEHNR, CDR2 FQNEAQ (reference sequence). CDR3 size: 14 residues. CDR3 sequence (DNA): TGTGCCAGCAGCTTAGCAGGTCCGGGGCAGCCCCAGCATTTT. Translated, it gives CASSLAGPGQPQHF. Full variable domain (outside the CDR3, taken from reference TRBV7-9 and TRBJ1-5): DTGVSQNPRHKITKRGQNVTFRCDPISEHNRLYWYRQTLGQGPEFLTYFQNEAQLEKSRLLSDRFSAERPKGSFSTLEIQRTEQGDSAMYLCASSLAGPGQPQHFGDGTRLSIL.

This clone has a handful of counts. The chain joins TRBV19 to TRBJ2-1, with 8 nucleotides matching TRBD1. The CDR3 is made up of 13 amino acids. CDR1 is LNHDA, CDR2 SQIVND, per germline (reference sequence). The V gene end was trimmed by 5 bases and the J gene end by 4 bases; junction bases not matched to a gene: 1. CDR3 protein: CASSDRGYNEQFF. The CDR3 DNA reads TGTGCCAGTAGTGACAGGGGATACAATGAGCAGTTCTTC.

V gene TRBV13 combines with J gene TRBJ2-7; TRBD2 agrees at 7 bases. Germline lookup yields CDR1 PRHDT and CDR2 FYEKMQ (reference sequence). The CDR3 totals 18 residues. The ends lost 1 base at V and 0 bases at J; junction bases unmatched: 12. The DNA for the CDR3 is TGTGCCAGCAGCTTAGCGGGAGCTCTCCGCGGGAGCTCCTACGAGCAGTACTTC. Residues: CASSLAGALRGSSYEQYF.

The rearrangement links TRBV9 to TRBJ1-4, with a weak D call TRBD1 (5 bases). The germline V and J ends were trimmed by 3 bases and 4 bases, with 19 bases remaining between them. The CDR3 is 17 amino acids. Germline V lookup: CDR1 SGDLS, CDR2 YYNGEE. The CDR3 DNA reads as TGTGCCAGCAGCGCTTCAGGGTCCTCCGCTCGTAATGAAAAACTGTTTTTT. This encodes CASSASGSSARNEKLFF.